A few counts support the clone carrying this T cell receptor (beta chain). No antigen is known for it. This sample was taken from a study of blood T cells in healthy people across ages. Study information: Template switching picked up about one barcoded beta molecule for each two T cells.

Combining a sample-barcoded 5' primer with a J-beta primer mix, a second PCR ran for about 7 to 11 cycles. Using its own MiXCR run on the 5' RACE reads, TCRdb lists one record per CDR3 protein. The table records roughly 1,500,000 distinct CDR3 sequences, roughly 30% of them present only once. The CDR3 spans 15 residues. Germline V gives CDR1 SGHTA, CDR2 FQGNSA. V was clipped by 5 bases and J by 3 bases, with 16 bases between them. Whole-study results and caveats: Aged donors had fewer naive CD4+ cells and lower diversity than long-lived donors. Considered underestimates were the diversity estimates obtained from one million T cells. Older individuals had lower TCR beta diversity per million T cells (the decline was roughly linear).

The sequence was obtained from a woman in her twenties or thirties in good health. The chain carries TRBV7-2 and TRBJ1-1; weak D call: TRBD1 (6 bases). Sequencing was done on a sample of blood. In DNA form, the CDR3 reads TGTGCCAGCAGCCTAAGCCGGGGGGGGCACACTGAAGCTTTCTTT. Amino acid sequence: CASSLSRGGHTEAFF.